These 5 T cell receptor beta chains were sequenced from one sample in a study of T cell responses to AZD1222 COVID-19 vaccine. Measured with immunoSEQ multiplex PCR; TCRdb has only the in-frame clones, and not every one. The data hold 90,000 to 150,000 clones, with roughly 86% observed a single time. The input for sequencing was peripheral blood, taken 28 days after the second AZD1222 dose. These receptors were collected from an adult who received the AZD1222 COVID-19 vaccine.

The rearrangement links TRBV10-3 to TRBJ2-7; TRBD1 matches 10 bases. The trim removed 3 bases at V and 6 bases at J, leaving 8 bases unmatched. The germline gives CDR1 ENHRY, CDR2 SYGVKD. The CDR3 has 15 amino acids. The CDR3 reads CAISDRDRGHIEQYF. DNA for the CDR3: TGTGCCATCAGTGACCGCGACAGGGGGCATATCGAGCAGTACTTC.

The chain recombines TRBV12-3 or TRBV12-4 with TRBJ2-5; no definite D call. Trimming pared 5 bases from V and 5 bases from J, leaving 12 bases between. The CDR3 contains 13 residues. The CDR3 reads CASSRNRWETQYF. DNA for the CDR3: TGTGCCAGCAGTCGGAACCGTTGGGAGACCCAGTACTTC.

This chain links TRBV30 with TRBJ1-1, with a weak D call TRBD1 (5 bases). The germline CDR1 and CDR2 sequences are GTSNPN and SVGIG (reference sequence). The V and J ends lost 4 bases and 4 bases respectively, with 16 bases between them. This CDR3 comprises 14 residues. The CDR3 coding sequence is TGTGCCTGGAAGGCGGCAGGGTCGGGCACTGAAGCTTTCTTT. It yields the protein CAWKAAGSGTEAFF.

V usage is TRBV2 and J usage is TRBJ2-7, with 9 nucleotides matching TRBD2. The CDR3 loop spans 19 amino acids. From germline, CDR1 is SNHLY and CDR2 FYNNEI. The trim removed 1 base at V and 1 base at J, leaving 14 bases unmatched. Written as DNA, the CDR3 is TGTGCCAGCAGTGAAGAGGATCCCTTCGCGGGAGGGCCATCCTACGAGCAGTACTTC. This translates into CASSEEDPFAGGPSYEQYF.

The rearrangement joins TRBV10-1 to TRBJ1-5, with D possibly matching TRBD1 (5 bases). V was shortened by 5 bases and J by 3 bases, with 20 bases between the two germline ends. The CDR3 has 17 amino acids. In germline, CDR1 is WNHNN, CDR2 SYGVQD (reference sequence). The CDR3 DNA is TGCGCCAGCAGTACCGGGACGCCAGGTATCTTCAATCAGCCCCAGCATTTT. It specifies CASSTGTPGIFNQPQHF.